Listed below are T cell receptor beta chains from one sample, sequenced in a study of CD8 T cells in ankylosing spondylitis. TCRdb analysed the 5' RACE reads with MiXCR anew, one entry per CDR3 protein. The sample lists roughly 200,000 distinct CDR3 sequences, roughly 25% occurring once. The sequenced material came from blood, either unsorted or a sorted T cell fraction (not recorded which). The receptors were gathered from a male donor with ankylosing spondylitis or in good health (not recorded which). Both conserved end residues are part of each CDR3. A D gene is named only where the DNA matches it firmly. The size field is filled for only some rows; it gives once, few, many or a size class.

d_gene	j_gene	v_gene	abundance	CDR3nt	CDR3aa
-	TRBJ2-3	TRBV7-2	once	TGTGCCAGCAGCTTAGTGACCTCTTACGATACGCAGTATTTT	CASSLVTSYDTQYF
TRBD1	TRBJ2-7	TRBV12-3/TRBV12-4	-	TGTGCCAGTCAAACGGAGGACAGGGCCTACGAGCAGTACTTC	CASQTEDRAYEQYF
-	TRBJ1-3	TRBV6-1	few	TGTGCCAGCAAGGAGGGCCAGAGACGAAACACCATATATTTT	CASKEGQRRNTIYF
-	TRBJ2-3	TRBV6-5	many	TGTGCCAGCAGTTACCCTAGCTCGCGAAAGAACACAGATACGCAGTATTTT	CASSYPSSRKNTDTQYF
-	TRBJ2-1	TRBV20-1	-	TGCAGTGCTAGAGGTCCTCTTGCGGGACTCTCCTACAATGAGCAGTTCTTC	CSARGPLAGLSYNEQFF
-	TRBJ2-1	TRBV12-3/TRBV12-4	-	TGTGCCAGCAGTTTAGACGGGAGTCACTACAATGAGCAGTTCTTC	CASSLDGSHYNEQFF
-	TRBJ1-2	TRBV20-1	-	TGCAGTGCTAGAGACCGGTCGGGGCTATTGATCTATGGCTACACCTTC	CSARDRSGLLIYGYTF
TRBD2	TRBJ2-1	TRBV12-3/TRBV12-4	many	TGTGCCAGCAGTTTACTAGGGACTAACTCCTACAATGAGCAGTTCTTC	CASSLLGTNSYNEQFF
-	TRBJ2-7	TRBV20-1	many	TGCAGTGCTAGAAGAGGGGGGGGAGGCTTGGGTGAGCAGTACTTC	CSARRGGGGLGEQYF
-	TRBJ2-5	TRBV12-3/TRBV12-4	few	TGTGCCAGCAGTTTGGGGGAAAGGGAGACCCAGTACTTC	CASSLGERETQYF
-	TRBJ1-2	TRBV6-1	-	TGTGCCAGCAGGCTGGACGCAAACTATGGCTACACCTTC	CASRLDANYGYTF
-	TRBJ1-4	TRBV13	many	TGTGCCAGCAGCATAAGGGACGGGACCAATAATGAAAAACTGTTTTTT	CASSIRDGTNNEKLFF
-	TRBJ1-6	TRBV21-1	-	TGTGCCAGCAATTACGGGGAGAGCTACTATAATTCACCCCTCCACTTT	CASNYGESYYNSPLHF
TRBD1	TRBJ2-7	TRBV12-3/TRBV12-4	-	TGTGCCAGCAGCGGGACAGGGAGCTCCTACGAGCAGTACTTC	CASSGTGSSYEQYF
-	TRBJ2-7	TRBV24-1	few	TGTGCCACCAGCTTCCCCGGGACGGAGAAACTTGAGCAGTACTTC	CATSFPGTEKLEQYF
-	TRBJ2-2	TRBV15	-	TGTGCCACCAGCAGAGCAGCGGAAAACGGGGAGCTGTTTTTT	CATSRAAENGELFF
-	TRBJ2-1	TRBV6-1	-	TGTGCCAGCAGAGGTCCAAAGGGCATTGGGCGAGATGAGCAGTTCTTC	CASRGPKGIGRDEQFF
TRBD1	TRBJ2-2	TRBV7-3	many	TGTGCCAGCAGCTCACAGGGGTCCGGGGAGCTGTTTTTT	CASSSQGSGELFF
-	TRBJ2-5	TRBV5-1	many	TGCGCCAGCAGCTTGGAGCGGCCGCAAGAGACCCAGTACTTC	CASSLERPQETQYF
TRBD2	TRBJ2-7	TRBV29-1	-	TGCAGCGTCCCCCGAGGTAGCGGGAGGGGCGAGCAGTACTTC	CSVPRGSGRGEQYF
-	TRBJ1-1	TRBV20-1	few	TGCAGTGCTAGAGATACCCGCGGGGCTTTCTTT	CSARDTRGAFF
TRBD1	TRBJ1-5	TRBV10-1	-	TGCGCCATCCTAATAGGGGACAGGGCCGGGACTGGCAATCAGCCCCAGCATTTT	CAILIGDRAGTGNQPQHF
-	TRBJ1-6	TRBV25-1	many	TGTGCCAGCAGTGGGCTGGGACGTAATAATTCACCCCTCCACTTT	CASSGLGRNNSPLHF
-	TRBJ2-1	TRBV9	-	TGTGCCAGCAGCGTAGATCCCGAGAACCTCTACAATGAGCAGTTCTTC	CASSVDPENLYNEQFF
-	TRBJ2-3	TRBV5-5	-	TGTGCCAGCAGCTCAGGGAACTCAGATACGCAGTATTTT	CASSSGNSDTQYF
-	TRBJ1-5	TRBV20-1	many	TGCAGTGCTAGAGAAACGTTCAATCAGCCCCAGCATTTT	CSARETFNQPQHF
TRBD1	TRBJ2-7	TRBV29-1	few	TGCAGCGTTTCTCCGACAGGGGGCGAGCAGTACTTC	CSVSPTGGEQYF
-	TRBJ1-1	TRBV29-1	few	TGCAGCGTTGAGACGAGCACTGAAGCTTTCTTT	CSVETSTEAFF
-	TRBJ2-1	TRBV2	-	TGTGCCAGCAGTGAAATGGGGAATGAGCAGTTCTTC	CASSEMGNEQFF
-	TRBJ2-2	TRBV14	-	TGTGCCAGCAGCCAGTATGGCGGGAACACCGGGGAGCTGTTTTTT	CASSQYGGNTGELFF
-	TRBJ2-1	TRBV20-1	few	TGCAGTGCTAGGCTGCGGCCCTACAATGAGCAGTTCTTC	CSARLRPYNEQFF
-	TRBJ2-1	TRBV20-1	many	TGCAGTGCTAGAGCCTCCCCCCTGCCGAGAACTACCTACAATGAGCAGTTCTTC	CSARASPLPRTTYNEQFF
-	TRBJ2-3	TRBV29-1	few	TGCAGCGTGAGGCTCGGCGGCGGGACAGATACGCAGTATTTT	CSVRLGGGTDTQYF
TRBD1	TRBJ2-7	TRBV3-1	many	TGTGCCAGCAGCCAGGGGACAGGGCGGGCAGGGGGCGAGCAGTACTTC	CASSQGTGRAGGEQYF
-	TRBJ2-1	TRBV11-2	-	TGTGCCAGCAGCAAGACCCCGGGACTCAAATTCCGCTCCTACAATGAGCAGTTCTTC	CASSKTPGLKFRSYNEQFF
-	TRBJ1-1	TRBV20-1	few	TGCAGTGCTAGAGTTAAGGGGATGGACACTGAAGCTTTCTTT	CSARVKGMDTEAFF
-	TRBJ2-7	TRBV12-3/TRBV12-4	many	TGTGCCAGCAGGTCGGACTTATACGAGCAGTACTTC	CASRSDLYEQYF